The 22 T cell receptor beta chains in this list originate from one sample, sequenced in a study of blood T cell repertoires in COVID-19. Method: immunoSEQ multiplex PCR; TCRdb's copy keeps in-frame clones and lacks some. The sample holds roughly 150,000 clones, roughly 84% seen once. The sample comprised peripheral blood. The source is a woman aged 80 or over with active or convalescent COVID-19.

This chain's CDR3 is CASSTYREQYF. CDR3 DNA: TGTGCCAGCAGTACTTACAGGGAGCAGTACTTC. The V and J genes are TRBV6-2 or TRBV6-3 and TRBJ2-7; TRBD1 might be the D (5 bases). Looked up from germline, CDR1 is MNHEY and CDR2 is SVGEGT. The CDR3 totals 11 residues. V was clipped by 5 bases and J by 7 bases, with 9 bases between them.

J is TRBJ2-7 and V is TRBV10-3; maybe TRBD1 (6 bases). The CDR3 contains 14 residues. V was pared by 4 bases and J by 4 bases, with 14 bases between. In germline, CDR1 is ENHRY, CDR2 SYGVKD. The chain's CDR3 is CAISGATQGYEQYF. The CDR3 DNA sequence: TGTGCCATCAGTGGGGCTACCCAGGGGTACGAGCAGTACTTC.

The chain couples TRBV19 to TRBJ1-1; D is unresolved. The CDR3 is 16 amino acids. Germline V gene data show CDR1 as LNHDA and CDR2 as SQIVND (reference sequence). V was trimmed by 10 bases and J by 3 bases, leaving 24 bases between them. The CDR3 sequence: CATAGYGGSRDTEAFF. The DNA of the CDR3 is TGTGCCACCGCGGGTTACGGTGGCTCGAGGGACACTGAAGCTTTCTTT. Drawing the rest from reference TRBV19 and TRBJ1-1, the complete variable domain is DGGITQSPKYLFRKEGQNVTLSCEQNLNHDAMYWYRQDPGQGLRLIYYSQIVNDFQKGDIAEGYSVSREKKESFPLTVTSAQKNPTAFYLCATAGYGGSRDTEAFFGQGTRLTVV.

The rearrangement joins TRBV4-1 to TRBJ2-3; D unresolved. V lost 1 base and J lost 6, with 5 bases in between. Germline V gene sequence: CDR1 MGHRA, CDR2 YSYEKL. The CDR3 covers 12 residues. CDR3 nucleotide sequence: TGCGCCAGCAGCCAAGTCGGGGATACGCAGTATTTT. Translating it yields CASSQVGDTQYF.

In its sample, this clone was seen once. The chain links TRBV29-1 to TRBJ1-2; D may be TRBD1 (5 bases). V was clipped by 5 bases and J by 8 bases, with 15 bases between them. CDR1 and CDR2 from the germline V gene are SQVTM and ANQGSEA. The CDR3 totals 12 residues. The CDR3, as DNA: TGCAGCGTTAGCAGCAGGGTGGGGGGCTACACCTTC. It specifies CSVSSRVGGYTF. The complete variable domain, with remaining parts taken from reference TRBV29-1 and TRBJ1-2, reads SAVISQKPSRDICQRGTSLTIQCQVDSQVTMMFWYRQQPGQSLTLIATANQGSEATYESGFVIDKFPISRPNLTFSTLTVSNMSPEDSSIYLCSVSSRVGGYTFGSGTRLTVV.

The V gene is TRBV27, the J gene TRBJ1-1, with TRBD1 matching over 7 bases. In germline, CDR1 is MNHEY, CDR2 SMNVEV (reference sequence). The J segment lost 4 bases and the V segment lost 0 bases, leaving 2 bases of the junction unmatched. The CDR3 is 14 residues long. DNA of the CDR3: TGTGCCAGCAGTTTATCGGCAGGGGGCACTGAAGCTTTCTTT. Its protein product is CASSLSAGGTEAFF.

The J gene is TRBJ2-1, the V gene TRBV24-1; D perhaps matches TRBD2 (5 bases). The CDR3 sequence is 18 residues long. Per germline, CDR1 KGHDR and CDR2 SFDVKD. Trimming pared 1 base from V and 0 bases from J, leaving 15 bases between. The CDR3 is CATSDFGLQHYSYNEQFF. CDR3 nucleotide sequence: TGTGCCACCAGTGATTTCGGACTTCAACACTACTCCTACAATGAGCAGTTCTTC.

This chain links TRBV5-1 with TRBJ2-5, with D tentatively TRBD1 (5 bases). Germline V CDR1 and CDR2: SGHRS, YFSETQ. V lost 4 bases and J lost 4, with 14 bases in between. The CDR3 runs 14 residues. CDR3 residues: CASSHKQVPETQYF. CDR3 sequence (DNA): TGCGCCAGCAGCCACAAACAGGTGCCAGAGACCCAGTACTTC.

CDR3 sequence reads: CASTSPGDSFYGYTF. The CDR3 region has the DNA TGTGCCAGCACCTCCCCCGGGGACAGCTTCTATGGCTACACCTTC. The V and J genes are TRBV6-5 and TRBJ1-2; 7 nucleotides agree with TRBD1. With 7 bases clipped from V and 4 bases from J, the junction kept 12 bases outside the gene matches. The CDR3 is 15 residues long. Germline-derived CDR1 and CDR2 are MNHEY and SVGAGI.

The rearrangement links TRBV19 to TRBJ1-3; no definite D call. Germline values: CDR1 LNHDA, CDR2 SQIVND (reference sequence). The CDR3 is 13 amino acids. V lost 8 bases to trimming and J lost 2 bases, with 10 bases between them. CDR3 nucleotide sequence: TGTGCCAGTTCCGGGGTCCCTGGAAACACCATATATTTT. Protein: CASSGVPGNTIYF.

The chain links TRBV27 to TRBJ2-2, with TRBD2 identical over 14 bases. The germline gives CDR1 MNHEY, CDR2 SMNVEV (reference sequence). The ends lost 5 bases at V and 4 bases at J; junction bases unmatched: 12. CDR3 length: 19 residues. The CDR3 DNA follows: TGTGCCAGCAGTCCCCCCACGGGACTAGCGGGGGACATCACCGGGGAGCTGTTTTTT. Protein product: CASSPPTGLAGDITGELFF.

The chain has TRBV4-2 and TRBJ2-7, with 7 bases aligning to TRBD1. Per the germline V gene, CDR1 is LGHNA and CDR2 is YNFKEQ. Trimming at V came to 0 bases and at J to 5 bases, leaving 10 bases not matched to a gene. This CDR3 has 16 residues. The CDR3 region is CASSQDVTRGGNEQYF. The CDR3 DNA reads as TGTGCCAGCAGCCAAGATGTAACTCGAGGGGGCAACGAGCAGTACTTC.

This clone came up once. The chain joins TRBV7-8 to TRBJ1-1; TRBD1 matches 7 bases. With V trimmed by 1 base and J by 1 base, 3 bases remained unmatched. The CDR3 is 15 amino acids. The germline gives CDR1 SGHVS, CDR2 FQNEAQ. Here the CDR3 DNA reads TGTGCCAGCAGCTTAGGGGCAGGGGGGAACACTGAAGCTTTCTTT. It specifies CASSLGAGGNTEAFF.

The V gene is TRBV7-2, the J gene TRBJ2-5, with 9 bases fitting TRBD1. Per germline, CDR1 SGHTA and CDR2 FQGNSA. Losses at the gene ends were 0 bases for V and 4 bases for J; bases not matched to a gene: 6. The CDR3 runs to 16 residues. In DNA form, the CDR3 reads TGTGCCAGCAGCTTAGCGGGACAGGGCCTAGGAGAGACCCAGTACTTC. Translated: CASSLAGQGLGETQYF.

V usage is TRBV5-6 and J usage is TRBJ1-1; D not certain. This CDR3 comprises 13 residues. Trimming stripped 5 bases from V and 1 base from J, with 9 bases between. Germline-derived CDR1 and CDR2 are SGHDT and YYEEEE. CDR3 protein: CASSSTANTEAFF. DNA of the CDR3: TGTGCCAGCAGTTCCACAGCGAACACTGAAGCTTTCTTT.

The chain combines TRBV29-1 with TRBJ2-1, with a weak D call TRBD1 (6 bases). The V gene lost 7 bases and the J gene lost 4 bases, with 8 bases spanning the gap. CDR3 size: 11 residues. The germline gives CDR1 SQVTM, CDR2 ANQGSEA. CDR3 sequence: CSAGQYNEQFF. The CDR3 DNA is TGCAGCGCTGGACAGTACAATGAGCAGTTCTTC.

The chain's CDR3 is CASSALGGGTTGELFF. CDR3 sequence (DNA): TGTGCCAGCAGTGCCTTAGGCGGGGGCACGACCGGGGAGCTGTTTTTT. The chain links TRBV27 to TRBJ2-2, with D possibly matching TRBD2 (7 bases). The CDR3 is made up of 16 amino acids. The V gene lost 5 bases and the J gene lost 5 bases, with 18 bases spanning the gap. Germline V gives CDR1 MNHEY, CDR2 SMNVEV (reference sequence).

The chain links TRBV5-1 to TRBJ1-6; 8 nucleotides line up with TRBD1. J gave up 9 bases and V 5 bases, and 10 bases lay outside the gene matches. The CDR3 sequence is 15 residues long. The germline V gene encodes CDR1 SGHRS and CDR2 YFSETQ. DNA of the CDR3: TGCGCCAGCAGACCCGGACAGGGACAGTTTTCACCCCTCCACTTT. This encodes CASRPGQGQFSPLHF.

This clone was seen only once. This sequence joins TRBV10-3 and TRBJ2-1; 9 positions match TRBD2. J gave up 1 base and V 5 bases, and 9 bases lay outside the gene matches. The CDR3 has 17 amino acids. CDR1 and CDR2 (germline): ENHRY, SYGVKD. The CDR3 DNA reads TGTGCCATCAGTCCCTACGCGGGGGGGCTGTCCTACAATGAGCAGTTCTTC. Its protein is CAISPYAGGLSYNEQFF.

The V call is TRBV15, the J call TRBJ1-6, with a tentative D call TRBD1 (6 bases). V lost 4 bases, J lost 8 bases, and 18 bases lay in between. Germline V gene data show CDR1 as LNHNV and CDR2 as YYDKDF (reference sequence). CDR3 length equals 16 residues. The DNA of the CDR3 is TGTGCCACCAGCACCGCCACAGGGTTTTCACATTCACCCCTCCACTTT. Translation: CATSTATGFSHSPLHF. Drawing the rest from reference TRBV15 and TRBJ1-6, the complete variable domain is DAMVIQNPRYQVTQFGKPVTLSCSQTLNHNVMYWYQQKSSQAPKLLFHYYDKDFNNEADTPDNFQSRRPNTSFCFLDIRSPGLGDTAMYLCATSTATGFSHSPLHFGNGTRLTVT.

This clone came up once. This chain connects TRBV11-2 to TRBJ2-5; TRBD1 might be the D (5 bases). The length of the CDR3 is 13 residues. V was cut by 5 bases and J by 3 bases, with 10 bases left in between. Germline loops: CDR1 SGHAT, CDR2 FQNNGV. This CDR3 is CASSVRVEETQYF. CDR3 sequence (DNA): TGTGCCAGCAGCGTCAGGGTGGAAGAGACCCAGTACTTC.

V usage is TRBV5-6 and J usage is TRBJ1-2, with 12 bases aligning to TRBD1. With V trimmed by 2 bases and J by 2 bases, 7 bases remained unmatched. This CDR3 contains 17 residues. Germline V gene data show CDR1 as SGHDT and CDR2 as YYEEEE. The CDR3 DNA reads TGTGCCAGCAGCTTCTTCGCGGGACAGGGGGCAAACTATGGCTACACCTTC. It is translated as CASSFFAGQGANYGYTF.